This TCR beta chain was recorded in a study of T-cell memory formation after mild COVID-19. Study conclusions and caveats: Pre-infection memory showed some responding clones, and this suggested that cross-reactive memory joined.

This clonotype was observed a few times. Antigen: not known. TCRdb reprocessed the 5' RACE reads with MiXCR, giving one entry per CDR3 protein. The sample yields about 350,000 distinct CDR3 sequences, roughly 15% seen once. V gave up 4 bases and J gave up 9 bases; unmatched junction bases: 5. Germline CDR1 LGHDT, CDR2 YNNKEL (reference sequence). The CDR3 runs 13 residues. The TCR was taken from a man younger than 30 who had mild COVID-19 (a few samples of this study predate the infection). Cell type and time point are not known. This sequence joins TRBV3-1 and TRBJ1-5, with 8 positions matching TRBD1. Sequencing was performed on PBMCs or a T cell subset sorted from them (not recorded which). CDR3: CASSPDRGAPQHF. The CDR3 bases are TGTGCCAGCAGCCCCGACAGGGGCGCGCCCCAGCATTTT.